This T cell receptor (beta chain) was sequenced for a study of T cells in localized non-small cell lung cancer. Some clones are missing from TCRdb's copy, which holds only in-frame ones; the method was immunoSEQ multiplex PCR. The profile shows 6,400 or so clones, around 45% of them singletons. General study findings and limits: Compared with tumor, uninvolved adjacent lung displayed greater T cell clonality, ranking highest overall. Appearance in adjacent lung was seen for a median around 55 of the top 100 tumor clones.

The V end lost 5 bases, the J end lost 0 bases, and 8 bases lay between the germline ends. CDR1 and CDR2 (germline): SGDLS, YYNGEE. CDR3 length equals 14 residues. To note about this clone: Its antigen is currently unknown.

The starting material was lung tumor tissue, obtained before any cancer treatment. The chain has TRBV9 and TRBJ2-2; D unclear. The receptor's source is a man aged 35 to 69 with stage III lung adenocarcinoma. CDR3 coding DNA: TGTGCCAGCAGTAGCCTGACGAACACCGGGGAGCTGTTTTTT. It specifies CASSSLTNTGELFF.